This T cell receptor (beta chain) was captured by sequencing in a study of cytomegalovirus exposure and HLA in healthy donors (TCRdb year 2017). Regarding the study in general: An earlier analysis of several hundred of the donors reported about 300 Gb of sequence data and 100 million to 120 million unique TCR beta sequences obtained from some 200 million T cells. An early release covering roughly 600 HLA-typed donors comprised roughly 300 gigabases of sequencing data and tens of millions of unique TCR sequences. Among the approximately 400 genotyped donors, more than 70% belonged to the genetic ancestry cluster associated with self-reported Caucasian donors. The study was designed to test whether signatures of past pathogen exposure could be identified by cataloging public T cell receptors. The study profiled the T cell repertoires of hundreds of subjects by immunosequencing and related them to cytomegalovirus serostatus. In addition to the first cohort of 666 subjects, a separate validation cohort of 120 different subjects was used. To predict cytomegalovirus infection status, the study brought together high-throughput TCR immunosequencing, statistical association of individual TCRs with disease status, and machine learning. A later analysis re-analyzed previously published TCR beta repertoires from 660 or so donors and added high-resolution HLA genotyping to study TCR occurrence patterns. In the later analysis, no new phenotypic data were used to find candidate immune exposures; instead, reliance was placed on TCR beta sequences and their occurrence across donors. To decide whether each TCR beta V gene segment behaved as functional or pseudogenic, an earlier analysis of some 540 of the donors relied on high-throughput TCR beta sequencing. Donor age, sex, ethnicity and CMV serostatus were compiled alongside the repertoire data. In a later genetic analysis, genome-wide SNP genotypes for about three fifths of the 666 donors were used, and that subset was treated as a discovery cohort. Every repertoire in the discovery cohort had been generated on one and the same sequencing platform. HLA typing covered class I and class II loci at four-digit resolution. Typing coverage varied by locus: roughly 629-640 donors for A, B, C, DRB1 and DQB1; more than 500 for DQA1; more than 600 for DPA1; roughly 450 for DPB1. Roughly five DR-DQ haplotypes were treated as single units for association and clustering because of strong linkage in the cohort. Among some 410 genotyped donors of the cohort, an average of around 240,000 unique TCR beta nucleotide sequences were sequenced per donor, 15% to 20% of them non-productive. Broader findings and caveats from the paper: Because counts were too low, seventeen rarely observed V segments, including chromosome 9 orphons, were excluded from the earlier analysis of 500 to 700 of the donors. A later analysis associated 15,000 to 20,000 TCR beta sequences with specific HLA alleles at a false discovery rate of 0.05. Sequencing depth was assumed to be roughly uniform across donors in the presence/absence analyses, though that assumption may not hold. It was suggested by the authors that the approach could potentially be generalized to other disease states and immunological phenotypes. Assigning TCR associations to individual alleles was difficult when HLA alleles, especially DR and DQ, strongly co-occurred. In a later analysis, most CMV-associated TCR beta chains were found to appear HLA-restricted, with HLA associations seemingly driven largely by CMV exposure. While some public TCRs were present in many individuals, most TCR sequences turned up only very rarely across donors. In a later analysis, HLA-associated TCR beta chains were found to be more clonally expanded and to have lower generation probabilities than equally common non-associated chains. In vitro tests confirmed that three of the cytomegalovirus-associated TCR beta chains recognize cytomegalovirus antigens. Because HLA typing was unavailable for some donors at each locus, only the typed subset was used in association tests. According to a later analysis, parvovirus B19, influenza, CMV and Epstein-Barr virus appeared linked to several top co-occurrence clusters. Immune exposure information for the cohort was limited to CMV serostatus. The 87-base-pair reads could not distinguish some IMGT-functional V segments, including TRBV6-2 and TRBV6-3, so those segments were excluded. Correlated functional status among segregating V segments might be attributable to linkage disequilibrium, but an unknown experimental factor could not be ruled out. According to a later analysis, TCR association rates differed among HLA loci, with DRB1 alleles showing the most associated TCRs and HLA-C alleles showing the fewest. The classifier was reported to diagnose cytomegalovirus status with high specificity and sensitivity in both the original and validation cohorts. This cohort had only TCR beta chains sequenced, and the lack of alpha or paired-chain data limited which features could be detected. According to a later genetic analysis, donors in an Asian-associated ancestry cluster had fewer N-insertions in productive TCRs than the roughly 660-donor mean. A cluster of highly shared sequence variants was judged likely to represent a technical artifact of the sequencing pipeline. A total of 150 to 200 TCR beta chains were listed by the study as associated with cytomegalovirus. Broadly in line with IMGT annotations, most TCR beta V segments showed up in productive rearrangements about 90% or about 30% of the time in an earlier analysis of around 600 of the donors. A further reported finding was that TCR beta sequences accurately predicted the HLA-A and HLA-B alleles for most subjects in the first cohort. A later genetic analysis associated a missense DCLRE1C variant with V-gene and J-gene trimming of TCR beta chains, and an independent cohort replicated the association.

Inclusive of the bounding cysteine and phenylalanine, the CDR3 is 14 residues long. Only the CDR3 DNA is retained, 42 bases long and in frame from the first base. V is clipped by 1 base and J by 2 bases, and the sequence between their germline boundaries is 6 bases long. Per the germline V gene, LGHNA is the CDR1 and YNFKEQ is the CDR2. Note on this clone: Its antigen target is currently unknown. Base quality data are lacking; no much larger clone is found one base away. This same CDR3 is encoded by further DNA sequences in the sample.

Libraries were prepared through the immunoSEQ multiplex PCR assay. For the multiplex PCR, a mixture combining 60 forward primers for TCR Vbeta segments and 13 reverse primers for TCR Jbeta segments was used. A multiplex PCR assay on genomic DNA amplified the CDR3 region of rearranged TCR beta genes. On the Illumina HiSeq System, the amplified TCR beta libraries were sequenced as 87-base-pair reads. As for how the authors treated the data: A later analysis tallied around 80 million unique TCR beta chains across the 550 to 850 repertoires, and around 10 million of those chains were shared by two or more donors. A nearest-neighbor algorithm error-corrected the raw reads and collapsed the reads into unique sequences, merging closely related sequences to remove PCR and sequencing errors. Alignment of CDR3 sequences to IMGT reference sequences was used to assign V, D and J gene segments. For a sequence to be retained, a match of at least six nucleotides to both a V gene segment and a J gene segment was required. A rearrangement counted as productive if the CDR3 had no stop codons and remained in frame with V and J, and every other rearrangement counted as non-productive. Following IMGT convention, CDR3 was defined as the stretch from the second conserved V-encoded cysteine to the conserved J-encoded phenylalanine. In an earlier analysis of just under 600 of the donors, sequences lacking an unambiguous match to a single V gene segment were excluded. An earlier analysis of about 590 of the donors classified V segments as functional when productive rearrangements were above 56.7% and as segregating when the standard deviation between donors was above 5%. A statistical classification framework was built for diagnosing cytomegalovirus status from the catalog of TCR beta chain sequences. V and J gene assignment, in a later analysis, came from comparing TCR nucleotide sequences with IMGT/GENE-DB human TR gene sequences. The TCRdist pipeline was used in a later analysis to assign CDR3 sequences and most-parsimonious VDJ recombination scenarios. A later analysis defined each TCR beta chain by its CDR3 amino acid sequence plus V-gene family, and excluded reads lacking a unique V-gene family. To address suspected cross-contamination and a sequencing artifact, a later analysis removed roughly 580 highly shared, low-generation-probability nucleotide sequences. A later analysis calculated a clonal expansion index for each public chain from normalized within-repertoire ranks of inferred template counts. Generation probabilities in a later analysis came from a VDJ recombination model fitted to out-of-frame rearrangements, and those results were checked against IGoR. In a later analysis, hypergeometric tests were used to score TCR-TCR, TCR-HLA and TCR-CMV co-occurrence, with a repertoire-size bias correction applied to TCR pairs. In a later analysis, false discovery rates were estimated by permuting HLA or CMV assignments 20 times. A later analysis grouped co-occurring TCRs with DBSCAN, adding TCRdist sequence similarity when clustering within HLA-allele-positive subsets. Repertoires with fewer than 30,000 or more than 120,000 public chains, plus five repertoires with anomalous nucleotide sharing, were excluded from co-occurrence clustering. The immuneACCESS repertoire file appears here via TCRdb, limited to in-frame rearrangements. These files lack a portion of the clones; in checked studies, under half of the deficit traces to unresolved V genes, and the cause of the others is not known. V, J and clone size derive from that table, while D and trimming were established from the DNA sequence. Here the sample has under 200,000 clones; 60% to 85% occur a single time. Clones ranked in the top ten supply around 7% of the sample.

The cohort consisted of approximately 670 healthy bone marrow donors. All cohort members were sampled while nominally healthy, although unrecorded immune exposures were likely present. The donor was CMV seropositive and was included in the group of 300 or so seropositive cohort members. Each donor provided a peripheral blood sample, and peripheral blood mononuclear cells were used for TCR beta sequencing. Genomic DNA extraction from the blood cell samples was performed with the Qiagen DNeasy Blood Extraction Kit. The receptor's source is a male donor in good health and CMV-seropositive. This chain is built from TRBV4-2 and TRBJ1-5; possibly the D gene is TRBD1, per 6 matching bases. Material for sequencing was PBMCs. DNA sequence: TGTGCCAGCAGCCAAGGACAGGGCAATCAGCCCCAGCATTTT. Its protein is CASSQGQGNQPQHF.